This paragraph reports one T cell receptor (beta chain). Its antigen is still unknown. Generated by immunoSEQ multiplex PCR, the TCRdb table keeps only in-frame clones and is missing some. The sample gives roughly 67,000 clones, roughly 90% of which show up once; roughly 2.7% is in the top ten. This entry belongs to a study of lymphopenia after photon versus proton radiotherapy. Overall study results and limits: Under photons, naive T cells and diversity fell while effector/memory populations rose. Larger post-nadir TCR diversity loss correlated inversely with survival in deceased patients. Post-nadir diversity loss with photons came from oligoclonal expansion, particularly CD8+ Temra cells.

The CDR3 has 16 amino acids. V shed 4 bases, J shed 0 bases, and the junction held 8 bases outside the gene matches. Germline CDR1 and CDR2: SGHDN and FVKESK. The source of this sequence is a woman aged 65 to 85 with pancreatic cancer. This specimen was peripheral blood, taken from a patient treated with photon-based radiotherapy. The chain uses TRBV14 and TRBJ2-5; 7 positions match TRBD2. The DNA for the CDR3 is TGTGCCAGCAGCCCGTTTAGCGGGCTGTACCAAGAGACCCAGTACTTC. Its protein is CASSPFSGLYQETQYF.